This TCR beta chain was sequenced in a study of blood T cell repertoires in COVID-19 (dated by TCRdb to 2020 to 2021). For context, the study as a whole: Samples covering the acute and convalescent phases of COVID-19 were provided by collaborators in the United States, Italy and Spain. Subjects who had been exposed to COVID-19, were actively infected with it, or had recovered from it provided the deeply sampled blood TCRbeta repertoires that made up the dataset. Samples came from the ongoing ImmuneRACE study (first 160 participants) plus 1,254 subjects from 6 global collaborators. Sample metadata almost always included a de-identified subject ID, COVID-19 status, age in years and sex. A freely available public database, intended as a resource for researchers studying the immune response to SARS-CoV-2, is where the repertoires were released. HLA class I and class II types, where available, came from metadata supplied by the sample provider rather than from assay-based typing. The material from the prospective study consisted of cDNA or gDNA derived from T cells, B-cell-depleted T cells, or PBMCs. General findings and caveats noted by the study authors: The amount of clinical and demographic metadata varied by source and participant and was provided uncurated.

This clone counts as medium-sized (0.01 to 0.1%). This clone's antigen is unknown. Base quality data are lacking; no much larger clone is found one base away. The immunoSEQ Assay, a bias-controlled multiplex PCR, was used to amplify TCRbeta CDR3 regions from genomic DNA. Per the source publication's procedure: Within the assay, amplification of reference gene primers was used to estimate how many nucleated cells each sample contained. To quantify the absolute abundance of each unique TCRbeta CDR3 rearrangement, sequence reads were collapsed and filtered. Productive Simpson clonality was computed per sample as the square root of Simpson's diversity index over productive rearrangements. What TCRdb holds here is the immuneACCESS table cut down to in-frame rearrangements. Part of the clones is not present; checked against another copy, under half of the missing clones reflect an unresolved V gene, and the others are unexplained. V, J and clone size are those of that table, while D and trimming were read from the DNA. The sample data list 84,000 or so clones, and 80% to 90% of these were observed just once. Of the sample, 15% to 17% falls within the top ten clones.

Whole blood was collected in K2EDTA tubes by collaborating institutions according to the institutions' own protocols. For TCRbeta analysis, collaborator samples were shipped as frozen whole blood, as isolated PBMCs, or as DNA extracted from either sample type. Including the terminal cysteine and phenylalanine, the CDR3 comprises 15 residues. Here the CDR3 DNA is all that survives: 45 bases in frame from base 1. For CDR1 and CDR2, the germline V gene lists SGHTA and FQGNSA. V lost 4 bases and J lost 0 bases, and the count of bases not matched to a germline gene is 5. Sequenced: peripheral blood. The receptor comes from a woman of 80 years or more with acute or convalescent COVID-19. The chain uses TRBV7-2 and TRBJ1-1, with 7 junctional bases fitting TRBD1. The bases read TGTGCCAGCAGCTCCGGAGACAGGGTGAACACTGAAGCTTTCTTT. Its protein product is CASSSGDRVNTEAFF.